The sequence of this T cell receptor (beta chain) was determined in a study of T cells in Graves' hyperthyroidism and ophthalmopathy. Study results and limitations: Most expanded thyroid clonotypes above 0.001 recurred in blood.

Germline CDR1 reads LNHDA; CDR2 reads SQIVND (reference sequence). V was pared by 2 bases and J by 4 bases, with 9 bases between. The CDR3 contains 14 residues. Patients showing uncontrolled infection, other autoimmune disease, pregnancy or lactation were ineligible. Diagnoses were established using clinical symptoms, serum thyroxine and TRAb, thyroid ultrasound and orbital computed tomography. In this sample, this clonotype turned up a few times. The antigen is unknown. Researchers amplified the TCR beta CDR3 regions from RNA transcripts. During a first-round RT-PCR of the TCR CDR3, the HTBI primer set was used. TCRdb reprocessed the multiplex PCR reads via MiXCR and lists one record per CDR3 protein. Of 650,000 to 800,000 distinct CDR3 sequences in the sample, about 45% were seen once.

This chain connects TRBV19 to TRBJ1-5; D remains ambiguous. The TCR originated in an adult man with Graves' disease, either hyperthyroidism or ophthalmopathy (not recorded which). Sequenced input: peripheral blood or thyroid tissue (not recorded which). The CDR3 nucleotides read TGTGCCAGTAGTATAATGGGAGTTAATCAGCCCCAGCATTTT. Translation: CASSIMGVNQPQHF.